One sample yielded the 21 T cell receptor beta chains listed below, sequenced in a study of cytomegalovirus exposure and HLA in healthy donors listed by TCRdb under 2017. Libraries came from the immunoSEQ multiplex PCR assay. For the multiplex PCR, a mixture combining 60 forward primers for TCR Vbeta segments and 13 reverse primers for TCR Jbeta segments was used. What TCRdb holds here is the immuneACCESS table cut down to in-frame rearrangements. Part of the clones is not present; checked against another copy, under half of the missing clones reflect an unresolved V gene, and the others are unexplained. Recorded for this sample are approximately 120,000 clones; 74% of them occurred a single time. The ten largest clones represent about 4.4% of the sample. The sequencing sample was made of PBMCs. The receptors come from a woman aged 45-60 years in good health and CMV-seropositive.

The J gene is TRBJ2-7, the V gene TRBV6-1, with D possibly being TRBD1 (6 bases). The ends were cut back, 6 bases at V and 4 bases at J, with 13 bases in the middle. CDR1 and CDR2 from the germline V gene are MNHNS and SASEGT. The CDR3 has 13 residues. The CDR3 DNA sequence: TGTGCCAGCAGAACCGGGACAAGATACGAGCAGTACTTC. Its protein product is CASRTGTRYEQYF.

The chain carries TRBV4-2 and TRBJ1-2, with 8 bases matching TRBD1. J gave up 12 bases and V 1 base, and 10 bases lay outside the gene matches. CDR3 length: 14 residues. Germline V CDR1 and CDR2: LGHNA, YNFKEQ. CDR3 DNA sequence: TGTGCCAGCAGCCAAGGAAACCTACAGGGGGTAAACACCTTC. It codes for CASSQGNLQGVNTF.

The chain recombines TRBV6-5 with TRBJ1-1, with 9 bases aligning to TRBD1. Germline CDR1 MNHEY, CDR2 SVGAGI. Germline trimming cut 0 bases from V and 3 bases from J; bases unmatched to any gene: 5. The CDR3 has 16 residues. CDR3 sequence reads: CASSYSIQGADTEAFF. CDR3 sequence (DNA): TGTGCCAGCAGTTACTCGATACAGGGGGCAGACACTGAAGCTTTCTTT.

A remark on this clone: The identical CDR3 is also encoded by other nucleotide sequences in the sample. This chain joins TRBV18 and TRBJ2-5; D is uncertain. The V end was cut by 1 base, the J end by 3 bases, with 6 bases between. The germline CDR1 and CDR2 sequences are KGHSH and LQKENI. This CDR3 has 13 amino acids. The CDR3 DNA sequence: TGTGCCAGCTCACCACTGTCAGAAGAGACCCAGTACTTC. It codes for CASSPLSEETQYF.

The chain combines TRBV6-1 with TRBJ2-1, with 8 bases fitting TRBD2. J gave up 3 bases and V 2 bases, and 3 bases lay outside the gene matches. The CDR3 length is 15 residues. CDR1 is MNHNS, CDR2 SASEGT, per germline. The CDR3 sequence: CASSEFRGGYNEQFF. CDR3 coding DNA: TGTGCCAGCAGTGAATTCCGGGGGGGCTACAATGAGCAGTTCTTC.

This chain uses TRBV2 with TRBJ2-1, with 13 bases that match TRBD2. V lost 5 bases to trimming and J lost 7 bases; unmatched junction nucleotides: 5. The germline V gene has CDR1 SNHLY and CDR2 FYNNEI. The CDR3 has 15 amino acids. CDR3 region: CASSLTSGGLNEQFF. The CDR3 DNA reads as TGTGCCAGCAGTTTGACTAGCGGGGGGCTGAATGAGCAGTTCTTC.

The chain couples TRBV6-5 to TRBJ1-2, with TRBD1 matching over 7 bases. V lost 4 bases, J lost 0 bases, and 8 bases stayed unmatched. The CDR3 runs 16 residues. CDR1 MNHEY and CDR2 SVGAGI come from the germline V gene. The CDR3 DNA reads TGTGCCAGCAGTTTCCAACAGGGGTTCCCTAACTATGGCTACACCTTC. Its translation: CASSFQQGFPNYGYTF.

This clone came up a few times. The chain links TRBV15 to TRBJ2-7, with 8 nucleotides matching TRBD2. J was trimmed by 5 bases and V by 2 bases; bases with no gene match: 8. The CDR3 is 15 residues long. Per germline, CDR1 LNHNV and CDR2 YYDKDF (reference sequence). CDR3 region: CATSRQRTSFDEQYF. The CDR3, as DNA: TGTGCCACCAGCAGACAGAGGACTAGCTTCGACGAGCAGTACTTC.

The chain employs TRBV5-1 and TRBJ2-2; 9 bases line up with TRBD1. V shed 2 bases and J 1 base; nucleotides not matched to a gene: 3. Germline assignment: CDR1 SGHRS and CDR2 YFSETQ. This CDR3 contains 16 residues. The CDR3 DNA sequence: TGCGCCAGCAGCTTAACAGGGGGCGAGAACACCGGGGAGCTGTTTTTT. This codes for CASSLTGGENTGELFF.

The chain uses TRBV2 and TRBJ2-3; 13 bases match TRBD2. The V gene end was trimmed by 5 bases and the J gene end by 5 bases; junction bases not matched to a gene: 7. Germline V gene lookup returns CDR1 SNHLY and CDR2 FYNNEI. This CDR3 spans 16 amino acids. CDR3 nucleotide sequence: TGTGCCAGCAGTCCGACTAGCGGGGGGTCACTAGATACGCAGTATTTT. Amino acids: CASSPTSGGSLDTQYF.

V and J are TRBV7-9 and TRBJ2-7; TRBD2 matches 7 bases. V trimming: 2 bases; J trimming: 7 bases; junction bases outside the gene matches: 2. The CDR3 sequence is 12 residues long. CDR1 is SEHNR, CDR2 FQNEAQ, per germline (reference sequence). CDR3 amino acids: CASSLLGGEQYF. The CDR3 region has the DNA TGTGCCAGCAGCTTATTGGGGGGGGAGCAGTACTTC.

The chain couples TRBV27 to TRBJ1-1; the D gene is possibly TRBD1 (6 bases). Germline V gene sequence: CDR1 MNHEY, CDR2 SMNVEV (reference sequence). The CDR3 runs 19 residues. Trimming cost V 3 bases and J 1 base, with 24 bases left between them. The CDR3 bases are TGTGCCAGCAGTTTGATGCAAACCTACACAGGGAGACCGAACACTGAAGCTTTCTTT. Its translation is CASSLMQTYTGRPNTEAFF.

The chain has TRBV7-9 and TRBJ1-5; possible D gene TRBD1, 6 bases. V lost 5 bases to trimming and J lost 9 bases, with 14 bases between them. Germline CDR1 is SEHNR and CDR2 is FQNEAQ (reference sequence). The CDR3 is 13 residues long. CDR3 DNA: TGTGCCAGCAGCCTACTACAGGGTGCGCCCCAGCATTTT. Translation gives CASSLLQGAPQHF. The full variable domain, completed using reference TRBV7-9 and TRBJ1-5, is DTGVSQNPRHKITKRGQNVTFRCDPISEHNRLYWYRQTLGQGPEFLTYFQNEAQLEKSRLLSDRFSAERPKGSFSTLEIQRTEQGDSAMYLCASSLLQGAPQHFGDGTRLSIL.

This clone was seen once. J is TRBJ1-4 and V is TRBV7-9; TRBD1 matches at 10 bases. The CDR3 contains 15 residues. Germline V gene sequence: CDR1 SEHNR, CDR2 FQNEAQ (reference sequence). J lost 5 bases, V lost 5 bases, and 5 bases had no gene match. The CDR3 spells CASSPPGQGNEKLFF. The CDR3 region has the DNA TGTGCCAGCAGCCCTCCGGGACAGGGGAATGAAAAACTGTTTTTT. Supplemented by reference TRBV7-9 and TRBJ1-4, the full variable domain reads DTGVSQNPRHKITKRGQNVTFRCDPISEHNRLYWYRQTLGQGPEFLTYFQNEAQLEKSRLLSDRFSAERPKGSFSTLEIQRTEQGDSAMYLCASSPPGQGNEKLFFGSGTQLSVL.

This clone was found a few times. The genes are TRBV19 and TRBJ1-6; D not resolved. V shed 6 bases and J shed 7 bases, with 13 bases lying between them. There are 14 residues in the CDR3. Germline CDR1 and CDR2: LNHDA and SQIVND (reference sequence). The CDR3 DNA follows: TGTGCCAGTAGCGTTTGGGCCGAAAATTCACCCCTCCACTTT. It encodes CASSVWAENSPLHF.

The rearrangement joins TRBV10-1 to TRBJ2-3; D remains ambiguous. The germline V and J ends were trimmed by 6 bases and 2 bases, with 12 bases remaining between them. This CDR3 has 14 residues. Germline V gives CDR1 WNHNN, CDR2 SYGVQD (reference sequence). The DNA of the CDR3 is TGCGCCAGCAGCCCGGCCGGGTTCACAGATACGCAGTATTTT. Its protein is CASSPAGFTDTQYF.

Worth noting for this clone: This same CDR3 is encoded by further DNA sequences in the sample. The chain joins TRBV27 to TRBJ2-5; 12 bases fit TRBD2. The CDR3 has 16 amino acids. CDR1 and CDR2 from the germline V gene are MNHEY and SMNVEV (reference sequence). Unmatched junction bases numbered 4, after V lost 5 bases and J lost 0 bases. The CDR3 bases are TGTGCCAGCAGTGATCTAGCGGGGGGGTACCAAGAGACCCAGTACTTC. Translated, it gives CASSDLAGGYQETQYF.

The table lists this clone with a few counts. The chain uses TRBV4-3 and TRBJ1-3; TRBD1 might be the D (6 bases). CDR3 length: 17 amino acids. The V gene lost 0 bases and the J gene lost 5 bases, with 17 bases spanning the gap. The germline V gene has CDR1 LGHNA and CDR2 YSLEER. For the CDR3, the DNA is TGCGCCAGCAGCCAAGATTTGACAGGAGAATACCGAAACACCATATATTTT. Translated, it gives CASSQDLTGEYRNTIYF.

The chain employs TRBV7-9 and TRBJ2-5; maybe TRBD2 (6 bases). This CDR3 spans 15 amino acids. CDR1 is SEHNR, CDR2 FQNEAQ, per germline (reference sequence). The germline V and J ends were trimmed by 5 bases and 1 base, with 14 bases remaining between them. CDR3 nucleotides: TGTGCCAGCAGCGTATGGGGGGATAGCCAAGAGACCCAGTACTTC. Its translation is CASSVWGDSQETQYF. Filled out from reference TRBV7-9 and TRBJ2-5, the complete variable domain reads DTGVSQNPRHKITKRGQNVTFRCDPISEHNRLYWYRQTLGQGPEFLTYFQNEAQLEKSRLLSDRFSAERPKGSFSTLEIQRTEQGDSAMYLCASSVWGDSQETQYFGPGTRLLVL.

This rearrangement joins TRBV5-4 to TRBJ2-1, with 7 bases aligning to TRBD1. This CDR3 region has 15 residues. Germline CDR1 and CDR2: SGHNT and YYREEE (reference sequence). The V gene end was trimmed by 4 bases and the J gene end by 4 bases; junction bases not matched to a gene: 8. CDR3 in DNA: TGTGCCAGCAGCGGGGCCGGGACAGTATACAATGAGCAGTTCTTC. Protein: CASSGAGTVYNEQFF.

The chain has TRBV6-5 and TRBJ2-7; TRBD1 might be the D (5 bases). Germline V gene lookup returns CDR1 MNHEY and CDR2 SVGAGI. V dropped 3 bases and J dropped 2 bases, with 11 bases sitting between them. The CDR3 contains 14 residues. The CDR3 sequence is CASSYGAGPYEQYF. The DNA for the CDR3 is TGTGCCAGCAGTTATGGGGCAGGGCCCTACGAGCAGTACTTC.